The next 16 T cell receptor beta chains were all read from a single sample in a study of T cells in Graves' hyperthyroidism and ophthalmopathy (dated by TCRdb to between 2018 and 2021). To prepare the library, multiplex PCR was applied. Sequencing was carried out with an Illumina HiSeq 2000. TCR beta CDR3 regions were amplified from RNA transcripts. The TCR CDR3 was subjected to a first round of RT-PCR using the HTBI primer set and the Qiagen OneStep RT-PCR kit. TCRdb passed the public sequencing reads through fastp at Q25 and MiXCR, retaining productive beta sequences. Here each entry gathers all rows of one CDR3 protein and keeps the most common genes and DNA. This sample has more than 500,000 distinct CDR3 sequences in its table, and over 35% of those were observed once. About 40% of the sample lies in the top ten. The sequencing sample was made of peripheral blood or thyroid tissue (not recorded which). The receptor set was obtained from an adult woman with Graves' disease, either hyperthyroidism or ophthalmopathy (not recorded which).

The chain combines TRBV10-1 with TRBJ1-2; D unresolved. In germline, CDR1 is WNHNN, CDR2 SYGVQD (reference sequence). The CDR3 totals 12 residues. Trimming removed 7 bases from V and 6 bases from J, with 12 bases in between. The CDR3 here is CASNAGKDGYTF. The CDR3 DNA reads TGCGCCAGCAATGCGGGGAAAGATGGCTACACCTTC.

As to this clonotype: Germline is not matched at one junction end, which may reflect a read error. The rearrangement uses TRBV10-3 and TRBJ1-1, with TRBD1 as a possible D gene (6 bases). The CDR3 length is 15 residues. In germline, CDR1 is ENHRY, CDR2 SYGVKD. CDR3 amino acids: CASSPFRDRPKGAFF. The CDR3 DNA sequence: TGTGCCAGCAGTCCCTTCCGAGACAGGCCCAAGGGAGCTTTCTTT.

DNA for the CDR3: TGCAGTGCTAGAGGAAGAGTCACCACCTACGAGCAGTACTTC. Translating it yields CSARGRVTTYEQYF. The chain uses TRBV20-1 and TRBJ2-7, with no clear D. CDR1 DFQATT and CDR2 SNEGSKA come from the germline V gene (reference sequence). This CDR3 is built from 14 residues. With 1 base removed from V and 2 bases from J, the gap between germline ends came to 12 bases.

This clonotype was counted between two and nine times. Written as DNA, the CDR3 is TGTGCCTGGAGGGATTGGGGAGTGAACACTGAAGCTTTCTTT. It translates to CAWRDWGVNTEAFF. The gene calls are TRBV30 and TRBJ1-1; D is unclear. V was trimmed by 3 bases and J by 0 bases, leaving 11 bases between them. From germline, CDR1 is GTSNPN and CDR2 SVGIG (reference sequence). The CDR3 has 14 residues.

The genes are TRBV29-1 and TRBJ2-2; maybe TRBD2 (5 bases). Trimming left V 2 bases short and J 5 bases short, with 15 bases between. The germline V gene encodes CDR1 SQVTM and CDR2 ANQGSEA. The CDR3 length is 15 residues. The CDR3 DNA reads TGCAGCGTTGAATACGTTCAGCGAGGGACCGGGGAGCTGTTTTTT. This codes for CSVEYVQRGTGELFF.

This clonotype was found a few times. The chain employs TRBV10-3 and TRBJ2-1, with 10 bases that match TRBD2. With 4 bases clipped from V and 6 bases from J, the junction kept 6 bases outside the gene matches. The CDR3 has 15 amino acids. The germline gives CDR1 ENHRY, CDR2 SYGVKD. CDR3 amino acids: CAISGGLADGNEQFF. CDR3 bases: TGTGCCATCAGTGGAGGACTAGCGGATGGCAATGAGCAGTTCTTC.

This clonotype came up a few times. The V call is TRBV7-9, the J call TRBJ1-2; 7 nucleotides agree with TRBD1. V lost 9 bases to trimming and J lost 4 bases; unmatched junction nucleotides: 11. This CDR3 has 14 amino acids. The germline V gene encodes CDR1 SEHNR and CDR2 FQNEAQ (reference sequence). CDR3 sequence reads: CASSTTGAGYGYTF. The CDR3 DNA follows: TGTGCCAGTAGTACTACAGGGGCCGGCTATGGCTACACCTTC.

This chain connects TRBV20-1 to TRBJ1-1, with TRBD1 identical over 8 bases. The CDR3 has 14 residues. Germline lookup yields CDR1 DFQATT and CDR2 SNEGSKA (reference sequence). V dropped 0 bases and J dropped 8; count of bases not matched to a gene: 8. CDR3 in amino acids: CSARDPQGALEAFF. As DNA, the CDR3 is TGCAGTGCTAGAGATCCGCAGGGGGCTCTCGAAGCTTTCTTT.

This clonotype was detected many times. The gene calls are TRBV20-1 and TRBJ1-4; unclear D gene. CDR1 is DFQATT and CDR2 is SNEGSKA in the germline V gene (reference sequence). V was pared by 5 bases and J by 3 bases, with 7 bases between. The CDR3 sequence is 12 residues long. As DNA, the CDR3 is TGCAGTGCTGCGAGGGCTAATGAAAAACTGTTTTTT. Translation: CSAARANEKLFF.

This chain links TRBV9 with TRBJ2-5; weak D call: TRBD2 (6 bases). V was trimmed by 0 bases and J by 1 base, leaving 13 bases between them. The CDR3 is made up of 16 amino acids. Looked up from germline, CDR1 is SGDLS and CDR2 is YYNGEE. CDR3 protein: CASSVVDAGTQETQYF. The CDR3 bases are TGTGCCAGCAGCGTAGTGGACGCGGGAACCCAAGAGACCCAGTACTTC.

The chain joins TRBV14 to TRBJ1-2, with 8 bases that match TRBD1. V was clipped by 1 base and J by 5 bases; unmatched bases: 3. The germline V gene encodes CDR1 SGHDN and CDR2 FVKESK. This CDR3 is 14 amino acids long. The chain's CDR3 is CASSQGTGPYGYTF. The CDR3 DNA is TGTGCCAGCAGCCAAGGGACAGGGCCTTATGGCTACACCTTC.

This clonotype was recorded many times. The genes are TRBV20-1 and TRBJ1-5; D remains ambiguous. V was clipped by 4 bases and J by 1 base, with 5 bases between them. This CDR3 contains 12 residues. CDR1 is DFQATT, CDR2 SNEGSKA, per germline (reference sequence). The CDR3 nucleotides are TGCAGTGCTACCAAAAGCAATCAGCCCCAGCATTTT. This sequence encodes CSATKSNQPQHF.

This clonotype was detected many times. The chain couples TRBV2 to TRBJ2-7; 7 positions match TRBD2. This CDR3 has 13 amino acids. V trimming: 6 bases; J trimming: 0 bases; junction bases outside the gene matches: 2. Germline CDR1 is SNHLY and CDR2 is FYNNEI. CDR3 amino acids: CASRSGDSYEQYF. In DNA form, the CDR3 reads TGTGCCAGCAGGAGCGGGGACTCCTACGAGCAGTACTTC.

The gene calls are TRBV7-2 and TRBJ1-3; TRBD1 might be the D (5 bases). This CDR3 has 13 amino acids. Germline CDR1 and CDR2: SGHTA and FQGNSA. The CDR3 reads CARQPASGNTIYF. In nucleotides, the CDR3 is TGTGCTAGACAGCCCGCCTCTGGAAACACCATATATTTT.

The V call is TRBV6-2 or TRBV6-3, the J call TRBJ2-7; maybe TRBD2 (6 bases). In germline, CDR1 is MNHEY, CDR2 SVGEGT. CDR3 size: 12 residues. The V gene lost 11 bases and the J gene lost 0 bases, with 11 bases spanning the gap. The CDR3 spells CAVREDSYEQYF. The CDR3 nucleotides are TGTGCCGTCAGGGAGGACTCCTACGAGCAGTACTTC.

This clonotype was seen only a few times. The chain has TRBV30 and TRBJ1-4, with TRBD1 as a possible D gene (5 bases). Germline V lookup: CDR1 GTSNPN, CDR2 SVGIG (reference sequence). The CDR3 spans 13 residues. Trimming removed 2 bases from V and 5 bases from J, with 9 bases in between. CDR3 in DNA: TGTGCCTGGAGTTTCGGGGGGAATGAAAAACTGTTTTTT. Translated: CAWSFGGNEKLFF. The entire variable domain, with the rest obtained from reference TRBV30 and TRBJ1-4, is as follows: SQTIHQWPATLVQPVGSPLSLECTVEGTSNPNLYWYRQAAGRGLQLLFYSVGIGQISSEVPQNLSASRPQDRQFILSSKKLLLSDSGFYLCAWSFGGNEKLFFGSGTQLSVL.